These T cell receptor beta chains were read from a single sample in a study of patients and donors after allogeneic stem cell transplantation. TCRdb ran MiXCR on the RT-PCR reads and lists one entry per CDR3 protein. This table has approximately 2,500 distinct CDR3 sequences, roughly 17% appearing once. Sequenced sample: blood, either unsorted or a sorted T cell fraction (not recorded which). The receptors were gathered from a human donor who was either an allogeneic HSCT recipient or a stem cell or donor lymphocyte infusion donor (not recorded which). It is not recorded whose cells these are; they may come from a transplant donor. The CDR3 runs from the conserved cysteine through the conserved F or W. D genes are given only for firm matches. Only some rows state a clone size, as once, few, many or a class for expanded clones.

abundance	j_gene	d_gene	v_gene	CDR3aa	CDR3nt
few	TRBJ2-7	NA	TRBV13	CASSLPRSYEQYF	TGTGCCAGCAGCTTACCCAGGTCCTACGAGCAGTACTTC
NA	TRBJ1-5	TRBD1	TRBV2	CASSDATTGVGNQPQHF	TGTGCCAGCAGTGATGCGACCACAGGGGTGGGAAATCAGCCCCAGCATTTT
few	TRBJ2-1	NA	TRBV5-4	CASNVGASSYNEQFF	TGTGCCAGCAATGTAGGGGCGAGCTCCTACAATGAGCAGTTCTTC
NA	TRBJ1-2	NA	TRBV12-3/TRBV12-4	CASRPDGERGYTF	TGTGCCAGCAGACCGGACGGGGAAAGGGGCTACACCTTC
medium-sized	TRBJ2-3	TRBD2	TRBV7-8	CASSGTSGTTDTQYF	TGTGCCAGCAGTGGAACTAGCGGGACCACAGATACGCAGTATTTT
few	TRBJ1-1	NA	TRBV7-2	CASSLGVGDTEAFF	TGTGCCAGCAGCTTAGGGGTCGGTGACACTGAAGCTTTCTTT
medium-sized	TRBJ2-3	NA	TRBV29-1	CSAAAGMSTDTQYF	TGCAGCGCCGCGGCCGGGATGAGCACAGATACGCAGTATTTT
few	TRBJ2-1	TRBD1	TRBV6-2/TRBV6-3	CASSPAGTGTYNEQFF	TGTGCCAGCAGTCCCGCCGGGACAGGGACATACAATGAGCAGTTCTTC
NA	TRBJ2-1	TRBD2	TRBV6-4	CASSQLAGGPNNEQFF	TGTGCCAGCAGCCAACTAGCGGGAGGGCCGAACAATGAGCAGTTCTTC
NA	TRBJ1-3	NA	TRBV6-2/TRBV6-3	CASSPVGQRNTIYF	TGTGCCAGCAGTCCCGTCGGACAGAGAAACACCATATATTTT
NA	TRBJ2-5	TRBD2	TRBV11-2	CASSPGTSGETQYF	TGTGCCAGCAGCCCGGGGACTAGCGGAGAGACCCAGTACTTC
NA	TRBJ1-5	NA	TRBV27	CASSSQGSNQPQHF	TGTGCCAGCAGTTCACAGGGTAGCAATCAGCCCCAGCATTTT
NA	TRBJ2-5	TRBD1	TRBV5-1	CASSAGGSETQYF	TGCGCCAGCAGCGCAGGGGGCTCGGAGACCCAGTACTTC
large	TRBJ2-6	NA	TRBV7-2	CASNRATGANVLTF	TGTGCCAGCAATCGAGCGACTGGGGCCAACGTCCTGACTTTC
medium-sized	TRBJ2-3	NA	TRBV30	CAAIVSTQYF	TGTGCGGCTATTGTGAGTACGCAGTATTTT
few	TRBJ1-2	NA	TRBV6-1	CASSALSGVRYYGYTF	TGTGCCAGCAGTGCCCTTTCCGGGGTACGATACTATGGCTACACCTTC
large	TRBJ2-1	TRBD1	TRBV29-1	CSVALGRKGAGNEQFF	TGCAGCGTTGCCCTCGGTCGGAAGGGGGCAGGGAATGAGCAGTTCTTC
medium-sized	TRBJ2-7	NA	TRBV7-2	CASSSIGYEQYF	TGTGCCAGCAGCTCGATAGGGTACGAGCAGTACTTC
medium-sized	TRBJ2-1	NA	TRBV4-2	CASRASPGNEQFF	TGTGCCAGCAGAGCCTCCCCCGGGAATGAGCAGTTCTTC
NA	TRBJ1-2	NA	TRBV7-2	CASSFPDREGVTGYTF	TGTGCCAGCAGCTTCCCGGACCGTGAAGGGGTGACTGGCTACACCTTC
few	TRBJ2-1	NA	TRBV7-2	CASSSGVRYNEQFF	TGTGCCAGCAGCTCAGGGGTTCGGTACAATGAGCAGTTCTTC
few	TRBJ1-6	NA	TRBV6-6	CASSPLTGYNSPLHF	TGTGCCAGCAGCCCCCTGACAGGATACAACTCACCCCTCCACTTT
NA	TRBJ2-1	NA	TRBV5-6	CASRSRGISYNEQFF	TGTGCCAGCAGGAGCCGAGGGATCTCCTACAATGAGCAGTTCTTC
large	TRBJ2-1	TRBD1	TRBV5-1	CASSLEWTGYNEQFF	TGCGCCAGCAGCTTGGAGTGGACAGGGTACAATGAGCAGTTCTTC
few	TRBJ1-3	TRBD1	TRBV2	CASAGQVISGNTIYF	TGTGCCAGCGCGGGACAGGTAATCTCTGGAAACACCATATATTTT
NA	TRBJ2-5	NA	TRBV7-2	CASSAQAGQETQYF	TGTGCCAGCAGCGCACAAGCAGGTCAAGAGACCCAGTACTTC
NA	TRBJ1-2	NA	TRBV7-2	CASSLEVGINYGYTF	TGTGCCAGCAGCTTAGAAGTAGGGATTAACTATGGCTACACCTTC
medium-sized	TRBJ2-7	NA	TRBV20-1	CSAGEEDEQYF	TGCAGTGCGGGGGAGGAGGACGAGCAGTACTTC
medium-sized	TRBJ1-1	NA	TRBV30	CAWSAKTEAFF	TGTGCCTGGAGTGCAAAAACTGAAGCTTTCTTT
few	TRBJ2-3	NA	TRBV19	CASSIQGRGSDTQYF	TGTGCCAGTAGTATACAGGGGAGGGGTTCAGATACGCAGTATTTT
medium-sized	TRBJ2-7	TRBD1	TRBV5-6	CASSLNGQGIYEQYF	TGTGCCAGCAGCTTGAACGGACAGGGGATCTACGAGCAGTACTTC
medium-sized	TRBJ2-5	NA	TRBV6-6	CASSPRETQYF	TGTGCCAGCAGCCCACGGGAGACCCAGTACTTC
NA	TRBJ1-6	NA	TRBV7-2	CASSPQGWSNSPLHF	TGTGCCAGCAGCCCTCAGGGTTGGAGCAATTCACCCCTCCACTTT
NA	TRBJ1-3	NA	TRBV30	CAWRETGNTIYF	TGTGCCTGGAGGGAAACTGGAAACACCATATATTTT
medium-sized	TRBJ1-2	NA	TRBV6-2/TRBV6-3	CASSLVGSGVDGYTF	TGTGCCAGCAGTCTAGTCGGTTCCGGGGTGGACGGCTACACCTTC
NA	TRBJ2-3	NA	TRBV7-3	CASSSTPQASADTQYF	TGTGCCAGCAGCTCAACCCCCCAAGCATCCGCAGATACGCAGTATTTT
few	TRBJ1-2	TRBD1	TRBV7-2	CASSLATGGSGYTF	TGTGCCAGCAGCTTAGCCACAGGGGGCTCCGGCTACACCTTC
NA	TRBJ2-6	NA	TRBV5-5	CASSLAQGSGANVLTF	TGTGCCAGCAGCTTGGCACAGGGCTCTGGGGCCAACGTCCTGACTTTC
large	TRBJ1-1	NA	TRBV29-1	CSVEGRMNTEAFF	TGCAGCGTTGAAGGCAGGATGAACACTGAAGCTTTCTTT
NA	TRBJ2-2	TRBD2	TRBV30	CAWSAAGAGGELFF	TGTGCCTGGAGTGCCGCGGGAGCTGGCGGGGAGCTGTTTTTT
medium-sized	TRBJ2-1	TRBD2	TRBV20-1	CSAPLPTSGHNEQFF	TGCAGTGCTCCGCTCCCAACTAGCGGGCACAATGAGCAGTTCTTC
few	TRBJ2-1	NA	TRBV5-1	CASSYGDLNEQFF	TGCGCCAGCAGCTACGGGGACTTGAATGAGCAGTTCTTC
NA	TRBJ2-2	TRBD2	TRBV7-6	CASNQAGGSATGELFF	TGTGCCAGCAACCAGGCCGGGGGGAGTGCGACCGGGGAGCTGTTTTTT
NA	TRBJ1-5	TRBD1	TRBV28	CASSFGTGGHQPQHF	TGTGCCAGCAGTTTTGGGACAGGGGGACATCAGCCCCAGCATTTT
NA	TRBJ1-2	TRBD1	TRBV4-2	CASSQGQGYGYTF	TGTGCCAGCAGCCAGGGACAGGGCTATGGCTACACCTTC
few	TRBJ1-2	NA	TRBV11-2	CASSLVDGYGYTF	TGTGCCAGCAGCTTAGTAGACGGCTATGGCTACACCTTC
NA	TRBJ2-1	TRBD2	TRBV7-6	CASSSRLAGAVGNEQFF	TGTGCCAGCAGCTCGAGACTAGCGGGAGCGGTGGGCAATGAGCAGTTCTTC
medium-sized	TRBJ2-3	NA	TRBV6-5	CASTGRRNTQYF	TGTGCCAGCACAGGACGGCGAAATACGCAGTATTTT
few	TRBJ2-4	TRBD1	TRBV5-1	CASSPGTGGNIQYF	TGCGCCAGCTCCCCAGGGACAGGGGGAAACATTCAGTACTTC
medium-sized	TRBJ2-7	NA	TRBV19	CASSRNTDSYEQYF	TGTGCCAGTAGTCGAAACACGGACAGCTACGAGCAGTACTTC
NA	TRBJ2-1	TRBD1	TRBV2	CASSVGQGYNEQFF	TGTGCCAGCAGTGTGGGACAGGGGTACAATGAGCAGTTCTTC
large	TRBJ2-7	NA	TRBV11-1	CASSFDTEQYF	TGTGCCAGCAGCTTTGACACCGAGCAGTACTTC
NA	TRBJ2-3	TRBD1	TRBV5-1	CASSSNRGGTDTQYF	TGCGCCAGCAGCTCTAACAGGGGAGGCACAGATACGCAGTATTTT
few	TRBJ1-3	NA	TRBV7-2	CASSSDVGNTIYF	TGTGCCAGCAGCTCAGACGTTGGAAACACCATATATTTT
NA	TRBJ2-4	TRBD1	TRBV6-5	CASSAGTGPNIQYF	TGTGCCAGCAGCGCCGGGACAGGGCCCAACATTCAGTACTTC
NA	TRBJ1-1	NA	TRBV20-1	CSANVQNTEAFF	TGCAGTGCTAACGTCCAGAACACTGAAGCTTTCTTT
few	TRBJ1-1	NA	TRBV18	CASSSGQPEAFF	TGTGCCAGCTCATCCGGACAGCCCGAAGCTTTCTTT
few	TRBJ2-7	NA	TRBV7-9	CASSLDGGSYEQYF	TGTGCCAGCAGCTTAGATGGGGGCTCCTACGAGCAGTACTTC
few	TRBJ2-7	TRBD2	TRBV9	CASSVEPSGSAYEQYF	TGTGCCAGCAGCGTAGAACCTAGCGGGAGTGCCTACGAGCAGTACTTC